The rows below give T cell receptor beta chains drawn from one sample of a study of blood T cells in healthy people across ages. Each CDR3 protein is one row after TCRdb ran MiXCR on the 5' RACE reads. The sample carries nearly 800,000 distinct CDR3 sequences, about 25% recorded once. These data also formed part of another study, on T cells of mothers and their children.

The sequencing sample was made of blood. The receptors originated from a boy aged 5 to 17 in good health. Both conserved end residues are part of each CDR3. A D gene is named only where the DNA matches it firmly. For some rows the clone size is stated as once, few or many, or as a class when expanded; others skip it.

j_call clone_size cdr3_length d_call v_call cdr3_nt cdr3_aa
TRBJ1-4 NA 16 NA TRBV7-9 TGTGCCAGCAGCCTTAGGTGGACGGCAACTAATGAAAAACTGTTTTTT CASSLRWTATNEKLFF
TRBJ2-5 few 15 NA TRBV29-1 TGCAGCGTTGAGTTGTACCTTACGGGGGAAGAGACCCAGTACTTC CSVELYLTGEETQYF
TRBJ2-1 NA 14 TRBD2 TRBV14 TGTGCCAGCAGAAGAACTAGCGGGATAAATGAGCAGTTCTTC CASRRTSGINEQFF
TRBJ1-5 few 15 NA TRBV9 TGTGCCAGCAGCGAACGCACAGGGAATGGGGAGCCCCAGCATTTT CASSERTGNGEPQHF
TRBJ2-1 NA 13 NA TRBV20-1 TGCAGTGCTAGACCTTCGTCACCATCGGAGCAGTTCTTC CSARPSSPSEQFF
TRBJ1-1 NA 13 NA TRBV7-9 TGTGCCAGCAGCATGGTGGGGGGGGATGAAGCTTTCTTT CASSMVGGDEAFF
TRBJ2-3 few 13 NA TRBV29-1 TGCAGCGTTGAGGTCTTTGTGGGAGATACGCAGTATTTT CSVEVFVGDTQYF
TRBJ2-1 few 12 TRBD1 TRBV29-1 TGCAGCGCTCACAGGGGTATCAATGAGCAGTTCTTC CSAHRGINEQFF
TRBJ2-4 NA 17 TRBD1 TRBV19 TGTGCCAGTAGTGACAGGGTAAATCTTCTAGCCAAAAACATTCAGTACTTC CASSDRVNLLAKNIQYF
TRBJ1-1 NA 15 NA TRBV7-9 TGTGCCAGCAGCTCCTTCAATACAGGGAAACCTGAAGCTTTCTTT CASSSFNTGKPEAFF
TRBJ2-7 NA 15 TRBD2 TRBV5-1 TGCGCCAGCAGGCCAGCGGGAGGGCCCCCCTACGAGCAGTACTTC CASRPAGGPPYEQYF
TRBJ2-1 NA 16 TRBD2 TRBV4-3 TGCGCCAGCAGCCAAGATGGGGGGGGTCGGCCCAATGAGCAGTTCTTC CASSQDGGGRPNEQFF
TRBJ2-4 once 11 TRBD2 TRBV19 TGTGCCAGTAGTCCCGGTAGCGGGAGGTACTTC CASSPGSGRYF
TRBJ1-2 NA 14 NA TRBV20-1 TGCAGTGCTAGAGATACACAGACTAACTATGGCTACACCTTC CSARDTQTNYGYTF
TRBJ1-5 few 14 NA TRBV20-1 TGCAGTGCTAGTAAGAGGGTTGGTGATCAGCCCCAGCATTTT CSASKRVGDQPQHF
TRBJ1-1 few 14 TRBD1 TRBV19 TGTGCCAGTAGTATGACAGGGTACAACACTGAAGCTTTCTTT CASSMTGYNTEAFF
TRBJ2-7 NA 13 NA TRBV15 TGTGCCACCAGCAGGGAGGACTCTAACGAGCAGTACTTC CATSREDSNEQYF
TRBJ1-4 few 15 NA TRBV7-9 TGTGCCAGCAGCTTCCGCCAGGGACTCAATGAAAAACTGCTTTTT CASSFRQGLNEKLLF
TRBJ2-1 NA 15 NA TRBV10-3 TGTGCCATCAGAGGATGGCGCAATTCCTACAATGAGCAGTTCTTC CAIRGWRNSYNEQFF
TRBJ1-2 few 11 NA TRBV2 TGTGCCAGCAGTGAAGTGCGCGGCTACACCTTC CASSEVRGYTF
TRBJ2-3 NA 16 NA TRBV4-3 TGCGCCAGCAGCCAAGTTGTGCTAAGAAGCACAGATACGCAGTATTTT CASSQVVLRSTDTQYF
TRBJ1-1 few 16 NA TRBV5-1 TGCGCCAGCAGGGGTCCAGGGGCAAACTTGAACACTGAAGCTTTCTTT CASRGPGANLNTEAFF
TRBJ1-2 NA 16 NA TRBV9 TGTGCCAGCAGCGTAGGGCAAAACGGGACTCCAAATGGCTACACCTTC CASSVGQNGTPNGYTF
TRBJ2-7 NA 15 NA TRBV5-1 TGCGCCAGCAGCTTGGAATTTGGAGAGGGCTACGAGCAGTACTTC CASSLEFGEGYEQYF
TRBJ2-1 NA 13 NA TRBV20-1 TGCAGTGTCAGATCCGTTTCCTACAATGAGCAGTTCTTC CSVRSVSYNEQFF
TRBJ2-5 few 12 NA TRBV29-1 TGCAGCGCCGGAGGATTGTGGGAGACCCAGTACTTC CSAGGLWETQYF
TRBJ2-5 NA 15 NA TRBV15 TGTGCCACCAGCAACCTATGGACGGACCAAGAGACCCAGTACTTC CATSNLWTDQETQYF
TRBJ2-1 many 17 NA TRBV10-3 TGTGCCCCACCAGGGTCGGCCCGGCGGGACTCCTACAATGAGCAGTTCTTC CAPPGSARRDSYNEQFF
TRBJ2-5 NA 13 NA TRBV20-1 TGCAGTGCGGAGGTAGGGACCCAAGAGACCCAGTACTTC CSAEVGTQETQYF
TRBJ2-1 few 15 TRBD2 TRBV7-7 TGTGCTAGCAGCCCCGGACTAGCGGGGGGCATGGAGCAGTTCTTC CASSPGLAGGMEQFF
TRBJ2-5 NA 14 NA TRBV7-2 TGTGCCAGCAGCTTAACCGCGACCTCGGCCCCCCAGTACTTC CASSLTATSAPQYF
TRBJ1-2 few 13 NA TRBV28 TGTGCCAGCAGTGAGCAAAGGGCGGGTGGCTACACCTTC CASSEQRAGGYTF
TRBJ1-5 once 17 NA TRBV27 TGTGCCAGCAGTTTAAGACACAGCCTCATCAGCAATCAGCCCCAGCATTTT CASSLRHSLISNQPQHF
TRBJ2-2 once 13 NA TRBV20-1 TGCAGTGCTGATCGATTTCAGACCGGGGAGCTGTTTTTT CSADRFQTGELFF
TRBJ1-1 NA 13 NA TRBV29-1 TGCAGCGTTCAGCAGGGGTTCAACACTGAAGCTTTCTTT CSVQQGFNTEAFF
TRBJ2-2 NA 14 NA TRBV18 TGTGCCAGCTGCTGGGACCCGGGGACCGGGGAGCTGTTTTTT CASCWDPGTGELFF
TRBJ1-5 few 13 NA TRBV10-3 TGTGCCATCAAAGAGGGAGGGGGTCAGCCCCAGCATTTT CAIKEGGGQPQHF
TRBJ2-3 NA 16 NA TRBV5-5 TGTGCCAGCAGCTTACCCGGTTCATTTATCACAGATACGCAGTATTTT CASSLPGSFITDTQYF
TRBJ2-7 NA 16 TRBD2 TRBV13 TGTGCCAGCAGCTTAGCCCCGGGCGGGGGGTCCTACGAGCAGTACTTC CASSLAPGGGSYEQYF